A single T cell receptor (beta chain) is shown here with its context. What it binds is not known. The sample comes from a study of chemoradiotherapy in HPV16-positive cancers. General study results and limits: Candidate HPV-specific clones and E7-related TCR motifs grew in tumor during treatment.

There are 15 residues in the CDR3. Germline V gene lookup returns CDR1 SGHTS and CDR2 YDEGEE. The germline V and J ends were trimmed by 4 bases and 4 bases, with 17 bases remaining between them. TCRdb's copy holds only in-frame clones and misses some; the assay was immunoSEQ multiplex PCR. This table has under 1,500 clones, roughly 39% appearing once. Sampling took place from a patient who underwent chemoradiotherapy. This receptor was identified in a human donor with HPV-associated anogenital cancer. J is TRBJ1-2 and V is TRBV5-8; D gene ambiguous. This chain's CDR3 is CASSTTLGAPYGYTF. The CDR3 region has the DNA TGTGCCAGCAGCACCACACTTGGAGCGCCCTATGGCTACACCTTC. Complete variable domain (other parts from reference TRBV5-8 and TRBJ1-2): EAGVTQSPTHLIKTRGQQATLRCSPISGHTSVYWYQQALGLGLQFLLWYDEGEERNRGNFPPRFSGRQFPNYSSELNVNALELEDSALYLCASSTTLGAPYGYTFGSGTRLTVV.